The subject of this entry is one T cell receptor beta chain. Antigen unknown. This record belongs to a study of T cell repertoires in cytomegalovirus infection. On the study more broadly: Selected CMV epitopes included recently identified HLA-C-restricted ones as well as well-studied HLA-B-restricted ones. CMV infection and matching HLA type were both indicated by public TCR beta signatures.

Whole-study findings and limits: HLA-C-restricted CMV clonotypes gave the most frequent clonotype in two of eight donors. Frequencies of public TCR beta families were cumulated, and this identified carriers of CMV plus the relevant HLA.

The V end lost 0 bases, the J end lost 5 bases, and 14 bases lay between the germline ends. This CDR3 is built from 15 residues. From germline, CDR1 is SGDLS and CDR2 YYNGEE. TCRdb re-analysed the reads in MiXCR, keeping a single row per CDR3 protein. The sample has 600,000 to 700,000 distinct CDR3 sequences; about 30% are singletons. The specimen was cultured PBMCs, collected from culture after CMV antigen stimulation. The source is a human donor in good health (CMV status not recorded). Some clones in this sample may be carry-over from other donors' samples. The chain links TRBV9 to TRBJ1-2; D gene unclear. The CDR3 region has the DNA TGTGCCAGCAGCGTAGGGGCGGTAGGAGAATATGGCTACACCTTC. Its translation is CASSVGAVGEYGYTF.